These T cell receptor beta chains were read from a single sample in a study of cytomegalovirus exposure and HLA in healthy donors. Generated by immunoSEQ multiplex PCR, the TCRdb table keeps only in-frame clones and is missing some. The table records approximately 110,000 clones, 70% to 80% of them present only once. Sequencing was carried out using PBMCs. The source is a man aged 50 to 60 in good health and CMV-seropositive. CDR3s include the opening cysteine and the closing phenylalanine or tryptophan. Fields, in order: V gene, J gene, clone size, D gene, CDR3 DNA, CDR3 protein. A D gene is named only where the DNA matches it firmly. Clone size is shown for a subset of rows, as once, few, many or a class of expanded clone.

TRBV6-1	TRBJ2-3	few	NA	TGTGCCAGCAGTGATTATAAAACAGATACGCAGTATTTT	CASSDYKTDTQYF
TRBV9	TRBJ1-1	NA	TRBD1	TGTGCCAGCAGCTTGGGACAGCCGAACACTGAAGCTTTCTTT	CASSLGQPNTEAFF
TRBV4-2	TRBJ2-1	NA	NA	TGTGCCAGCAGCCAAGTTTGGGCGGGGCCTTACAATGAGCAGTTCTTC	CASSQVWAGPYNEQFF
TRBV7-2	TRBJ1-2	NA	NA	TGTGCCAGCAGCCCCGACAGCAACTATGGCTACACCTTC	CASSPDSNYGYTF
TRBV4-2	TRBJ2-1	NA	NA	TGTGCCAGCAGCCGGTCCCAGGGCAATGAGCAGTTCTTC	CASSRSQGNEQFF
TRBV27	TRBJ2-7	few	TRBD1	TGTGCCAGCAGTTTACCCGACAGGGACGTCTACTACGCCGAGCAGTACTTC	CASSLPDRDVYYAEQYF
TRBV29-1	TRBJ1-2	few	TRBD1	TGCAGCGCACAACAGGGGGCGCAAGCCTATGGCTACACCTTC	CSAQQGAQAYGYTF
TRBV5-1	TRBJ1-5	NA	TRBD1	TGCGCCAGCAGCTGGGACAGTAGCAATCAGCCCCAGCATTTT	CASSWDSSNQPQHF
TRBV18	TRBJ2-3	NA	NA	TGTGCCAGCTCACTAACAGGGATCGCAGATACGCAGTATTTT	CASSLTGIADTQYF
TRBV25-1	TRBJ2-5	NA	NA	TGTGCCAGCAGTGATCCCGGACAGATCCAAGAGACCCAGTACTTC	CASSDPGQIQETQYF
TRBV2	TRBJ1-1	NA	NA	TGTGCCAGCCGAGGGCAGGCATGGAGCACTGAAGCTTTCTTT	CASRGQAWSTEAFF
TRBV7-7	TRBJ2-1	NA	TRBD2	TGTGCCAGCAGCTTAGGGCGGGGGGGCGATGAGCAGTTCTTC	CASSLGRGGDEQFF
TRBV6-1	TRBJ1-2	NA	NA	TGTGCCAGCAGTGTGACCACCGAGGATGGCTACACCTTC	CASSVTTEDGYTF
TRBV21-1	TRBJ1-5	NA	NA	TGTGCCAGCAGCTACCCGGGAGGGATACACCTCTATAGCAATCAGCCCCAGCATTTT	CASSYPGGIHLYSNQPQHF
TRBV6-1	TRBJ2-5	NA	TRBD2	TGTGCCAGCAGTCTAGCGGGCTGGGGAGAGACCCAGTACTTC	CASSLAGWGETQYF
TRBV7-9	TRBJ2-2	NA	NA	TGTGCCAGCAGCCTGCGCCGGACAATGAACACCGGGGAGCTGTTTTTT	CASSLRRTMNTGELFF
TRBV2	TRBJ1-1	NA	NA	TGTGCCAGCAGTGCTACCGGGGCTGAAGCTTTCTTT	CASSATGAEAFF
TRBV29-1	TRBJ2-2	once	NA	TGCAGCGTCGGCGAGGTCGGGGAGCTGTTTTTT	CSVGEVGELFF
TRBV18	TRBJ1-1	NA	NA	TGTGCCAGCTCACCCGTGACGGGGGTGAACACTGAAGCTTTCTTT	CASSPVTGVNTEAFF
TRBV6-5	TRBJ2-7	NA	TRBD1	TGTGCCAGCAGTAGGCACAGGACAGGGGCATACGAGCAGTACTTC	CASSRHRTGAYEQYF
TRBV11-3	TRBJ2-5	few	NA	TGTGCCAGCAGCTTAGGAGGGACCGTGACTAGGGGGACCCAGTACTTC	CASSLGGTVTRGTQYF
TRBV6-1	TRBJ1-4	NA	TRBD1	TGTGCCAGCAGTCTCAGGGGGCTCGGTGAAAAACTGTTTTTT	CASSLRGLGEKLFF
TRBV7-3	TRBJ2-3	NA	NA	TGTGCCAGCAGCTTAGGGGGGGGGCTCACAGATACGCAGTATTTT	CASSLGGGLTDTQYF
TRBV5-4	TRBJ2-3	NA	NA	TGTGCCAGCAGCCCGGGTCAGGGAGATACGCAGTATTTT	CASSPGQGDTQYF
TRBV7-7	TRBJ1-4	few	NA	TGTGCCAGCAGCTTATCTCGGGGGACTAATGAAAAACTGTTTTTT	CASSLSRGTNEKLFF
TRBV4-1	TRBJ1-4	NA	TRBD1	TGCGCCAGCAGCCAAGGGGTCGGGACAGGGGAGAGGGAAAAACTGTTTTTT	CASSQGVGTGEREKLFF
TRBV28	TRBJ2-5	NA	NA	TGTGCCAGCACCCTTTGGAGTGCGGAGACCCAGTACTTC	CASTLWSAETQYF
TRBV10-3	TRBJ2-3	NA	NA	TGTGCCATCAGTCTGCAAAAGGAGAGCACAGATACGCAGTATTTT	CAISLQKESTDTQYF
TRBV10-1	TRBJ2-5	NA	TRBD1	TGCGCCAGCACCAGAGAAGGGGGCCCTAGTAAAGAGACCCAGTACTTC	CASTREGGPSKETQYF
TRBV6-5	TRBJ1-1	NA	NA	TGTGCCAGCAGACCCCGACAGGAGGTCACTGAAGCTTTCTTT	CASRPRQEVTEAFF
TRBV2	TRBJ2-4	NA	TRBD2	TGTGCCAGCAGTGAAAGGGCTAGCGGGATTCTTACCAAAAACATTCAGTACTTC	CASSERASGILTKNIQYF
TRBV18	TRBJ1-1	NA	NA	TGTGCCAGCTCACCACTAGGGGTGGGGACTGAAGCTTTCTTT	CASSPLGVGTEAFF
TRBV19	TRBJ2-5	NA	NA	TGTGCCAGTAGTTCCGTCCGCGGGGAGACCCAGTACTTC	CASSSVRGETQYF
TRBV11-2	TRBJ1-4	NA	NA	TGTGCCAGCAGCTTAGAATTCAGTGCGGGTGAAAAACTGTTTTTT	CASSLEFSAGEKLFF
TRBV4-1	TRBJ2-5	NA	NA	TGCGCCAGCAGCCAAGATGTACTACTAGAGACCCAGTACTTC	CASSQDVLLETQYF
TRBV5-1	TRBJ1-4	few	NA	TGCGCCAGCAGCTTGGGAGAAAATGAAAAACTGTTTTTT	CASSLGENEKLFF
TRBV2	TRBJ1-1	once	TRBD1	TGTGCCAGCAGTACAGGGGAGACGGCTTTCTTT	CASSTGETAFF
TRBV4-1	TRBJ1-2	NA	NA	TGCGCCAGCAGCCAAGGGGCAGGGTCCGCCTATGGCTACACCTTC	CASSQGAGSAYGYTF
TRBV10-3	TRBJ2-3	NA	TRBD2	TGTGCCATCAGTGAGGGGCGGGGGGGCACAGATACGCAGTATTTT	CAISEGRGGTDTQYF